The 9 T cell receptor beta chains reported below all come from one sample, sequenced in a study of blood T cell repertoires in COVID-19. TCRdb keeps only in-frame clones here, not all; method: immunoSEQ multiplex PCR. The table lists 90,000 to 130,000 clones, around 76% of them singletons. The source material was peripheral blood. All receptors come from a woman over 75 with acute or convalescent COVID-19.

CDR3 region: CASTAGTQQYF. The CDR3 nucleotides read TGTGCCAGCACCGCGGGGACTCAGCAGTATTTT. The genes are TRBV7-8 and TRBJ2-3, with D perhaps matching TRBD2 (6 bases). The CDR3 is 11 amino acids. CDR1 is SGHVS and CDR2 is FQNEAQ in the germline V gene. V was cut by 7 bases and J by 11 bases, with 13 bases left in between. Full variable domain (missing parts from reference TRBV7-8 and TRBJ2-3): GAGVSQSPRYKVAKRGQDVALRCDPISGHVSLFWYQQALGQGPEFLTYFQNEAQLDKSGLPSDRFFAERPEGSVSTLKIQRTQQEDSAVYLCASTAGTQQYFGPGTRLTVL.

This sequence joins TRBV10-1 and TRBJ2-1, with 11 bases that match TRBD1. Germline V CDR1 and CDR2: WNHNN, SYGVQD (reference sequence). CDR3 length: 16 residues. With 2 bases clipped from V and 8 bases from J, the junction kept 8 bases outside the gene matches. In nucleotides, the CDR3 is TGCGCCAGCAGTGAGAGGCGGGACAGGGGGGCCGATGAGCAGTTCTTC. Amino acids: CASSERRDRGADEQFF.

The chain links TRBV19 to TRBJ2-7; 10 bases map to TRBD2. CDR1 and CDR2 (germline): LNHDA, SQIVND (reference sequence). The CDR3 runs 13 residues. With V trimmed by 2 bases and J by 7 bases, 2 bases remained unmatched. The DNA of the CDR3 is TGTGCCAGTAGTATACGTAGCGGGAGGGAGCAGTACTTC. Translation gives CASSIRSGREQYF.

The rearrangement uses TRBV5-4 and TRBJ2-6; 7 nucleotides align to TRBD2. Germline V gives CDR1 SGHNT, CDR2 YYREEE (reference sequence). The CDR3 has 17 amino acids. V trimming: 5 bases; J trimming: 4 bases; junction bases outside the gene matches: 12. CDR3 protein: CASSPLAGEGGANVLTF. The CDR3 DNA is TGTGCCAGCAGTCCTTTGGCGGGAGAGGGCGGGGCCAACGTCCTGACTTTC.

The V gene is TRBV19, the J gene TRBJ2-2, with D tentatively TRBD1 (5 bases). This CDR3 is built from 13 residues. Germline loops: CDR1 LNHDA, CDR2 SQIVND (reference sequence). The V end lost 4 bases, the J end lost 5 bases, and 8 bases lay between the germline ends. Written as DNA, the CDR3 is TGTGCCAGTAGTACAGGGCAGACCGGGGAGCTGTTTTTT. It yields the protein CASSTGQTGELFF.

V gene TRBV18 combines with J gene TRBJ2-1; 12 bases are shared with TRBD1. V was pared by 3 bases and J by 6 bases, with 3 bases of the junction left unmatched. The CDR3 extends over 15 amino acids. Germline V gene lookup returns CDR1 KGHSH and CDR2 LQKENI. CDR3 bases: TGTGCCAGCTCACCCGGGACAGGGGGCGGCAATGAGCAGTTCTTC. Its protein product is CASSPGTGGGNEQFF.

The table lists this clone with a count of one. The chain uses TRBV5-1 and TRBJ2-7, with 7 bases identical to TRBD1. The germline gives CDR1 SGHRS, CDR2 YFSETQ. Trimming took 4 bases from V and 3 from J; bases not matched to a gene: 10. CDR3 length: 15 residues. The CDR3 loop is CASSLTGNPVYEQYF. The CDR3 coding sequence is TGCGCCAGCAGCCTGACAGGGAACCCCGTCTACGAGCAGTACTTC.

V gene TRBV2 combines with J gene TRBJ2-1; D might be TRBD2 (7 bases). The ends were cut back, 1 base at V and 8 bases at J, with 15 bases in the middle. The CDR3 loop spans 15 amino acids. Per the germline V gene, CDR1 is SNHLY and CDR2 is FYNNEI. The CDR3 region is CASSEVGGPWDEQFF. In nucleotides, the CDR3 is TGTGCCAGCAGTGAAGTGGGGGGGCCTTGGGATGAGCAGTTCTTC.

This chain joins TRBV6-6 and TRBJ2-5, with TRBD2 matching 7 bases. This CDR3 contains 15 residues. Germline CDR1 and CDR2: MNHNY and SVGAGI (reference sequence). The ends lost 2 bases at V and 4 bases at J; junction bases unmatched: 7. CDR3 sequence reads: CASSYIGGRAETQYF. CDR3 bases: TGTGCCAGCAGTTACATCGGGGGGAGGGCAGAGACCCAGTACTTC.